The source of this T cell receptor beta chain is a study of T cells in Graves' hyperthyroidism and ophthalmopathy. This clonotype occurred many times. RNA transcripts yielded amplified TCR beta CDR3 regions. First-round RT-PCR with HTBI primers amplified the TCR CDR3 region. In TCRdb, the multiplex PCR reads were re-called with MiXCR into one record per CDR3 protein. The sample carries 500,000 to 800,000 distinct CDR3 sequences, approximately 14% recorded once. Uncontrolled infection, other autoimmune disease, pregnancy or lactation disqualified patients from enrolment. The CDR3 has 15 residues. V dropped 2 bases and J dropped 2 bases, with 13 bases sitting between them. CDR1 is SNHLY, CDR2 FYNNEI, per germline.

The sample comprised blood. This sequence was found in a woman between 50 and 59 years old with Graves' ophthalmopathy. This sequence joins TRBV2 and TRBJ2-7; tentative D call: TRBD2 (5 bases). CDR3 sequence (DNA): TGTGCCAGCAGTGAAAGGCTACCACTAGCCTACGAGCAGTACTTC. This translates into CASSERLPLAYEQYF.